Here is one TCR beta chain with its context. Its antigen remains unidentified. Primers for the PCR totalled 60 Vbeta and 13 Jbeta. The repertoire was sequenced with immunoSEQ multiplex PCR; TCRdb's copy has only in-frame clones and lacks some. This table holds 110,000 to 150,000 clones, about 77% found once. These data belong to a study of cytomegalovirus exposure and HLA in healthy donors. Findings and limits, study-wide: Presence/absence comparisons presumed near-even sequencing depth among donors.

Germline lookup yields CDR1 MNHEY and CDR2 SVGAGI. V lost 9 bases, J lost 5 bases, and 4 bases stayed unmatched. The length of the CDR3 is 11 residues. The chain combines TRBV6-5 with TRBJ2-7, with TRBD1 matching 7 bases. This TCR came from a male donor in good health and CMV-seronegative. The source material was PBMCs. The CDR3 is CASYRGHEQYF. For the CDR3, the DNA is TGTGCCAGTTACAGGGGACACGAGCAGTACTTC.